This T cell receptor (beta chain) is drawn from a study of T cells in localized non-small cell lung cancer. Here immunoSEQ multiplex PCR was the method, and the copy in TCRdb shows in-frame clones only, minus some. The table lists about 52,000 clones, around 82% of them singletons. The CDR3 spans 13 residues. Deletions cut 2 bases from V and 4 bases from J, with 9 bases between. Germline V CDR1 and CDR2: SGHRS, YFSETQ. This chain uses TRBV5-1 with TRBJ1-1; D is ambiguous. This receptor was identified in a woman aged 40-69 years with stage II lung adenocarcinoma. The input for sequencing was PBMCs, taken before any cancer treatment. The CDR3 protein is CASSFMTLTEAFF. The CDR3 region has the DNA TGCGCCAGCAGCTTTATGACTCTCACTGAAGCTTTCTTT.